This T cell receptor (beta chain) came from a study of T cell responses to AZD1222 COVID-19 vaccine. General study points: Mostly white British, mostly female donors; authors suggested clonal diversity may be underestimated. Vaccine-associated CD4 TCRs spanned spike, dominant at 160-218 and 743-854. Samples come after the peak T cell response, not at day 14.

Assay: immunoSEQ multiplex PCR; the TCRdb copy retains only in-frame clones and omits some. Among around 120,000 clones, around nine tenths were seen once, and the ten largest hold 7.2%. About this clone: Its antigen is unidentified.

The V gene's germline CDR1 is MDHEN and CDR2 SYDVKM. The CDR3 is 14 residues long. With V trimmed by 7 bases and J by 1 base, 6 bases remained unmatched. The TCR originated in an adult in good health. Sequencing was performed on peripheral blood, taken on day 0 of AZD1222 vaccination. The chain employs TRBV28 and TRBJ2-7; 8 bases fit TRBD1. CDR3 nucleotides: TGTGCCAGCACCAGGGGACAGGCGTCCTACGAGCAGTACTTC. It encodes CASTRGQASYEQYF.